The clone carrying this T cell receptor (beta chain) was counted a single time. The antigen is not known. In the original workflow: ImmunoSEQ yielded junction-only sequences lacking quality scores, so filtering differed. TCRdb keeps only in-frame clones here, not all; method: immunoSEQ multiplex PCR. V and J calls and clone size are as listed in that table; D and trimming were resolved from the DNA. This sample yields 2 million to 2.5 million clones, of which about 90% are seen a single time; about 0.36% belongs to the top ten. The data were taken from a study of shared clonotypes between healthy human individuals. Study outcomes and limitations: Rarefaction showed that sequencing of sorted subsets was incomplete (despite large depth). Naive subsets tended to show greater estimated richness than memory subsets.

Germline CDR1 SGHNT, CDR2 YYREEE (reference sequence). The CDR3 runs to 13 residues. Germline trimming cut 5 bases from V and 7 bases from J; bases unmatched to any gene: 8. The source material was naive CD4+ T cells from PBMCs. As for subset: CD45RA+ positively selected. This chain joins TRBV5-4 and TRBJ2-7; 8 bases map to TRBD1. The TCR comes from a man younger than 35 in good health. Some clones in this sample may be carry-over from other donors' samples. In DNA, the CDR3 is TGTGCCAGCAGAAGACAGGGGATGAGAGAGCAGTACTTC. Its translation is CASRRQGMREQYF.